This T cell receptor (beta chain) was identified during a study of breast tumors, draining lymph nodes, adjacent tissues. Points from the study as a whole: Luminal-like breast cancer showed significantly higher tumor–nontumor repertoire similarity than basal-like. Findings are consistent with lymph node origin and intratumoral expansion of most tumor T cells. Tumors had less TCR diversity than lymph nodes, more than nontumor tissue. Data only fit, rather than demonstrated, lymph node origin of most tumor T cells.

From the multiplex PCR reads, TCRdb called clonotypes with MiXCR, one entry per CDR3 protein. Of about 35,000 distinct CDR3 sequences in the sample, about 36% are singletons; the top ten hold roughly 11%. The CDR3 is 13 residues long. The germline V gene has CDR1 LGHNT and CDR2 FRNRAP. The germline V and J ends were trimmed by 8 bases and 1 base, with 12 bases remaining between them. This clonotype was counted ten times or more. Its antigen is currently unknown. The V call is TRBV12-5, the J call TRBJ2-7; D not certain. The sequence came from a female donor with breast cancer. Some clones in this sample may be carry-over from other donors' samples. The sequencing input was breast tumor tissue. The chain's CDR3 is CASSLGPSYEQYF. DNA for the CDR3: TGTGCTAGTTCCCTAGGGCCATCCTACGAGCAGTACTTC.